One sample yielded the 27 T cell receptor beta chains listed below, sequenced in a study of blood T cell repertoires in COVID-19. Profiling relied on immunoSEQ multiplex PCR, and the TCRdb table lists in-frame clones only, not all of them. The sample comprises approximately 390,000 clones, roughly 90% of which are singletons, and around 7% rests with the top ten. The sequencing input was peripheral blood. The receptors here all came from a man younger than 30 with active or convalescent COVID-19.

This chain uses TRBV5-1 with TRBJ2-7; a weak D match, TRBD2 (5 bases). This CDR3 comprises 14 residues. Trimming removed 4 bases from V and 0 bases from J, with 11 bases in between. Germline loops: CDR1 SGHRS, CDR2 YFSETQ. CDR3 sequence (DNA): TGCGCCAGCAGCCCTCTTGGGAGCTCCTACGAGCAGTACTTC. As protein: CASSPLGSSYEQYF.

The rearrangement links TRBV15 to TRBJ1-4; D uncertain. The germline V gene encodes CDR1 LNHNV and CDR2 YYDKDF (reference sequence). The CDR3 has 18 amino acids. V gave up 1 base and J gave up 3 bases, with 18 bases separating them. The CDR3: CATSRGQEPGRSNEKLFF. The CDR3 DNA sequence: TGTGCCACCAGCAGAGGGCAAGAGCCGGGAAGGTCTAATGAAAAACTGTTTTTT.

The genes are TRBV18 and TRBJ1-2; TRBD1 aligns across 8 bases. V lost 0 bases and J lost 3; bases outside the gene matches: 0. The germline V gene has CDR1 KGHSH and CDR2 LQKENI. The CDR3 has 14 residues. CDR3 amino acids: CASSPPGQDYGYTF. DNA of the CDR3: TGTGCCAGCTCACCACCGGGACAGGACTATGGCTACACCTTC. The variable domain in full, with the rest retrieved from reference TRBV18 and TRBJ1-2, is NAGVMQNPRHLVRRRGQEARLRCSPMKGHSHVYWYRQLPEEGLKFMVYLQKENIIDESGMPKERFSAEFPKEGPSILRIQQVVRGDSAAYFCASSPPGQDYGYTFGSGTRLTVV.

The V and J genes are TRBV6-2 or TRBV6-3 and TRBJ2-7; 11 bases fit TRBD2. The CDR3 length is 16 residues. V was clipped by 6 bases and J by 5 bases; unmatched bases: 12. Germline loops: CDR1 MNHEY, CDR2 SVGEGT. CDR3 sequence reads: CASSPPGSGRGNEQYF. CDR3 coding DNA: TGTGCCAGCAGCCCCCCGGGTAGCGGGAGGGGCAACGAGCAGTACTTC.

The chain carries TRBV19 and TRBJ2-2, with 7 bases lining up with TRBD2. The CDR3 is 16 residues long. Germline CDR1 and CDR2: LNHDA and SQIVND (reference sequence). V gave up 4 bases and J gave up 0 bases; unmatched junction bases: 5. The CDR3 spells CASSTAGAANTGELFF. In DNA form, the CDR3 reads TGTGCCAGTAGTACCGCGGGAGCTGCGAACACCGGGGAGCTGTTTTTT. The entire variable domain, with the rest obtained from reference TRBV19 and TRBJ2-2, is as follows: DGGITQSPKYLFRKEGQNVTLSCEQNLNHDAMYWYRQDPGQGLRLIYYSQIVNDFQKGDIAEGYSVSREKKESFPLTVTSAQKNPTAFYLCASSTAGAANTGELFFGEGSRLTVL.

The chain carries TRBV7-8 and TRBJ1-2; tentatively, D is TRBD1 (5 bases). The CDR3 is 17 amino acids. The germline CDR1 and CDR2 sequences are SGHVS and FQNEAQ. V lost 2 bases, J lost 8 bases, and 24 bases lay in between. CDR3 in DNA: TGTGCCAGCAGCTTATTGGGAGGACACGGGGCGTCGCAGGGCTACACCTTC. Its protein product is CASSLLGGHGASQGYTF.

This clone was seen only once. The chain combines TRBV6-6 with TRBJ1-5; possible D gene TRBD1, 6 bases. V was clipped by 0 bases and J by 12 bases, with 9 bases between them. This CDR3 region has 12 residues. CDR1 and CDR2 (germline): MNHNY, SVGAGI (reference sequence). CDR3: CASSYSRGFQHF. The CDR3 nucleotides are TGTGCCAGCAGTTACTCGAGGGGGTTCCAGCATTTT.

This clone was detected once. V gene TRBV5-1 combines with J gene TRBJ1-1; D uncertain. Germline V CDR1 and CDR2: SGHRS, YFSETQ. Trimming took off 6 bases at V and 5 bases at J, with 17 bases between the two ends. The CDR3 covers 14 residues. CDR3 sequence (DNA): TGCGCCAGCACTTACAGTCCTTCGGGGACTGAAGCTTTCTTT. Amino acids: CASTYSPSGTEAFF.

This chain connects TRBV3-1 (or the pseudogene TRBV3-2) to TRBJ2-7; possible D gene TRBD2, 5 bases. From germline, CDR1 is LGHDT and CDR2 YNNKEL (reference sequence). Trimming took off 4 bases at V and 4 bases at J, with 11 bases between the two ends. This CDR3 is 13 amino acids long. CDR3 residues: CASSRTLAYEQYF. The CDR3 DNA reads TGTGCCAGCAGCCGGACTTTGGCGTACGAGCAGTACTTC.

This clone came up a few times. Its ends do not fully match the called genes, so a read error is possible. The chain uses TRBV7-7 and TRBJ1-2; no firm D call. Germline V gene lookup returns CDR1 SSHAT and CDR2 FNYEAQ (reference sequence). CDR3 length: 15 amino acids. CDR3 in amino acids: CASSFHHTANYGYTF. The CDR3 DNA reads TGTGCTAGCAGCTTTCACCACACAGCTAACTATGGCTACACCTTC.

This clone was counted once. The chain has TRBV7-3 and TRBJ1-2; D uncertain. Germline values: CDR1 SGHTA, CDR2 FQGTGA. The ends were cut back, 5 bases at V and 5 bases at J, with 18 bases in the middle. This CDR3 has 15 amino acids. CDR3 loop: CASSLTRLGVYGYTF. The CDR3 DNA reads TGTGCCAGCAGCCTGACCCGACTCGGGGTTTATGGCTACACCTTC.

The rearrangement links TRBV3-1 (or the pseudogene TRBV3-2) to TRBJ1-4; D gene uncertain. V lost 6 bases and J lost 8, with 16 bases in between. The CDR3 has 14 amino acids. CDR1 is LGHDT and CDR2 is YNNKEL in the germline V gene (reference sequence). In nucleotides, the CDR3 is TGTGCCAGCAGACCCGCCGGGCGCGGGGAAAAACTGTTTTTT. Its protein is CASRPAGRGEKLFF.

This chain joins TRBV27 and TRBJ2-7, with TRBD2 as a possible D gene (6 bases). V lost 2 bases and J lost 0, with 8 bases in between. The CDR3 is 14 amino acids. Germline-derived CDR1 and CDR2 are MNHEY and SMNVEV (reference sequence). The CDR3 reads CASSLAGTSYEQYF. As DNA, the CDR3 is TGTGCCAGCAGTTTAGCGGGGACCTCCTACGAGCAGTACTTC.

This chain connects TRBV5-1 to TRBJ2-5; 14 nucleotides match TRBD2. This CDR3 comprises 16 residues. Germline values: CDR1 SGHRS, CDR2 YFSETQ. The junction had 2 bases not matched to a gene; V was cut back by 0 bases and J by 4 bases. The chain's CDR3 is CASSLGLAGGRETQYF. The CDR3 bases are TGCGCCAGCAGCTTGGGACTAGCGGGGGGGCGAGAGACCCAGTACTTC.

This chain links TRBV7-9 with TRBJ2-3; the match to TRBD2 covers 9 bases. The germline V gene encodes CDR1 SEHNR and CDR2 FQNEAQ (reference sequence). The CDR3 extends over 16 amino acids. The V and J ends lost 5 bases and 6 bases, in that order; junction bases with no gene match: 12. CDR3 DNA sequence: TGTGCCAGCAGCGCGCCGGGACTAGCAATTACGGATACGCAGTATTTT. Protein sequence: CASSAPGLAITDTQYF.

The J gene is TRBJ1-1, the V gene TRBV9, with unresolved D. V dropped 2 bases and J dropped 4 bases, with 18 bases sitting between them. Germline V gene lookup returns CDR1 SGDLS and CDR2 YYNGEE. The CDR3 spans 16 residues. CDR3 protein: CASSVSVQSGLTEAFF. CDR3 bases: TGTGCCAGCAGCGTTTCGGTGCAAAGTGGTCTCACTGAAGCTTTCTTT.

The chain employs TRBV29-1 and TRBJ1-2; 7 positions match TRBD1. The CDR3 is made up of 14 amino acids. Germline lookup yields CDR1 SQVTM and CDR2 ANQGSEA. J gave up 7 bases and V 5 bases, and 13 bases lay outside the gene matches. In DNA, the CDR3 is TGCAGCGTTACGGGACAGCCAAAAAGTAGTGGCTACACCTTC. Translating it yields CSVTGQPKSSGYTF.

The rearrangement joins TRBV28 to TRBJ1-2, with unresolved D. Germline values: CDR1 MDHEN, CDR2 SYDVKM. This CDR3 has 15 amino acids. V was trimmed by 6 bases and J by 7 bases, leaving 21 bases between them. CDR3 sequence (DNA): TGTGCCAGCAGGGAGACCCTCCACCGTTTTGGTGGCTACACCTTC. Its translation: CASRETLHRFGGYTF.

This clone was counted once. Other DNA variants within this sample encode the same CDR3. The genes are TRBV5-1 and TRBJ2-7; 8 bases map to TRBD1. CDR3 length: 15 residues. The germline gives CDR1 SGHRS, CDR2 YFSETQ. J gave up 6 bases and V 0 bases, and 8 bases lay outside the gene matches. In DNA, the CDR3 is TGCGCCAGCAGCTTGGCCGGGCAGGGGGCTCGCGAGCAGTACTTC. Amino acids: CASSLAGQGAREQYF.

The genes are TRBV19 and TRBJ1-2; perhaps TRBD1 as D (5 bases). The CDR3 spans 14 residues. Between the trimmed V and J ends, which lost 1 base and 5 bases, there was a span of 11 bases. Germline V CDR1 and CDR2: LNHDA, SQIVND (reference sequence). The CDR3 loop is CASSIGAGKYGYTF. CDR3 DNA sequence: TGTGCCAGTAGTATAGGTGCAGGGAAGTATGGCTACACCTTC. Full variable domain (missing parts from reference TRBV19 and TRBJ1-2): DGGITQSPKYLFRKEGQNVTLSCEQNLNHDAMYWYRQDPGQGLRLIYYSQIVNDFQKGDIAEGYSVSREKKESFPLTVTSAQKNPTAFYLCASSIGAGKYGYTFGSGTRLTVV.

This clone was detected once. V is TRBV25-1 and J is TRBJ2-1, with 10 bases matching TRBD1. V gave up 1 base and J gave up 5 bases; unmatched junction bases: 5. CDR3 length: 16 amino acids. From germline, CDR1 is MGHDK and CDR2 SYGVNS. CDR3 residues: CASSEWRTGGHNEQFF. CDR3 nucleotide sequence: TGTGCCAGCAGTGAATGGCGGACAGGGGGACACAATGAGCAGTTCTTC.

The count of this clone is one. The chain recombines TRBV28 with TRBJ1-1; 11 positions match TRBD1. The CDR3 runs to 15 residues. The V gene's germline CDR1 is MDHEN and CDR2 SYDVKM. The junction had 4 bases not matched to a gene; V was cut back by 3 bases and J by 4 bases. This chain's CDR3 is CASSFLGTGGTEAFF. The CDR3 DNA sequence: TGTGCCAGCAGTTTCCTTGGGACAGGGGGCACTGAAGCTTTCTTT.

The genes are TRBV18 and TRBJ2-7; D perhaps matches TRBD1 (5 bases). The CDR3 has 12 residues. V gave up 1 base and J gave up 7 bases, with 8 bases separating them. Looked up from germline, CDR1 is KGHSH and CDR2 is LQKENI. The CDR3 loop reads CASSPLAGEQYF. The CDR3 nucleotides read TGTGCCAGCTCACCACTCGCAGGGGAGCAGTACTTC.

The V gene is TRBV28, the J gene TRBJ1-5; TRBD1 might be the D (5 bases). The CDR3 consists of 14 residues. CDR1 and CDR2 from the germline V gene are MDHEN and SYDVKM. Trimming removed 6 bases from V and 4 bases from J, with 13 bases in between. The CDR3 DNA sequence: TGTGCCAGCAGCGCGGGACGGACAAATCAGCCCCAGCATTTT. Residues: CASSAGRTNQPQHF.

The CDR3 sequence: CATQTGDYSNQPQHF. In nucleotides, the CDR3 is TGTGCCACCCAGACGGGTGATTATAGCAATCAGCCCCAGCATTTT. J is TRBJ1-5 and V is TRBV24-1; the D is unclear. V was trimmed by 9 bases and J by 0 bases, leaving 14 bases between them. Germline V gene sequence: CDR1 KGHDR, CDR2 SFDVKD. This CDR3 is built from 15 residues.

The V call is TRBV21-1, the J call TRBJ2-5; the table's D call, TRBD1, was not checked against the DNA. TRBV21-1 is listed as a pseudogene. The CDR3 is made up of 18 amino acids. Here the CDR3 DNA reads TGTGCCAGCAGCCCCCTCGAAGGGACAGAAATACCCAAAGAGACCCAGTACTTC. Its translation is CASSPLEGTEIPKETQYF.

The chain is built from TRBV7-2 and TRBJ2-2; TRBD2 might be the D (6 bases). Trimming removed 4 bases from V and 5 bases from J, with 17 bases in between. The germline V gene has CDR1 SGHTA and CDR2 FQGNSA. CDR3 size: 16 residues. This CDR3 is CASSSRRAAGTGELFF. The CDR3, as DNA: TGTGCCAGCAGCTCAAGGAGGGCGGCGGGGACCGGGGAGCTGTTTTTT.